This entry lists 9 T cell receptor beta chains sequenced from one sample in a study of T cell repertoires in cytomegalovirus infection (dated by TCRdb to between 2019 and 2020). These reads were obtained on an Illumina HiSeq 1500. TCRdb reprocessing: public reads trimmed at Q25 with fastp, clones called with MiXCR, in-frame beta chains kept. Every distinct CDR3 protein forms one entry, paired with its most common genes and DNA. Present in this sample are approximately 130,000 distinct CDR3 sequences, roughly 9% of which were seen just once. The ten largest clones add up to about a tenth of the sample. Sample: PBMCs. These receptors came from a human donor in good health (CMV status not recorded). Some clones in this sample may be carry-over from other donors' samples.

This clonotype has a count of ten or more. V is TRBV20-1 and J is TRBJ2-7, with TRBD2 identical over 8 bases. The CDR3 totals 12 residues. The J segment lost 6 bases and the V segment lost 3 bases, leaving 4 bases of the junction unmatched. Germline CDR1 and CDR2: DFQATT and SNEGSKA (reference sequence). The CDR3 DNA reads TGCAGTGCTAGCGGGGGGGCTGGCGAGCAGTACTTC. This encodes CSASGGAGEQYF.

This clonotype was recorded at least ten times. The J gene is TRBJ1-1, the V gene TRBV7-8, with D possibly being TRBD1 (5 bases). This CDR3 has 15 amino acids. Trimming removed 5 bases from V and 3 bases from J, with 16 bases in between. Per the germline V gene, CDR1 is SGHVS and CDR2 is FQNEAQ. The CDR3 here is CASSVTGLRDTEAFF. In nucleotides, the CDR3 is TGTGCCAGCAGCGTTACAGGTTTGAGGGACACTGAAGCTTTCTTT.

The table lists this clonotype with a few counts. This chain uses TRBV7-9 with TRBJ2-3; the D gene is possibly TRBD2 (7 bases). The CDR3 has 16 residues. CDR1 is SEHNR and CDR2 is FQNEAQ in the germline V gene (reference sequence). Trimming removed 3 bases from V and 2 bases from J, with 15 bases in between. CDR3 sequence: CASSFSLAGATDTQYF. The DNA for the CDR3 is TGTGCCAGCAGCTTCTCACTGGCGGGGGCCACAGATACGCAGTATTTT.

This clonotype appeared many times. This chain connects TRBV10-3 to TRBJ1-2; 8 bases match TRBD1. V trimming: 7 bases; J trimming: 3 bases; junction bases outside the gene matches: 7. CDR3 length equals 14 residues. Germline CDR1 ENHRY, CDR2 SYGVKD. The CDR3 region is CAITEDRVYYGYTF. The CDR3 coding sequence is TGTGCCATCACCGAGGACAGGGTCTACTATGGCTACACCTTC.

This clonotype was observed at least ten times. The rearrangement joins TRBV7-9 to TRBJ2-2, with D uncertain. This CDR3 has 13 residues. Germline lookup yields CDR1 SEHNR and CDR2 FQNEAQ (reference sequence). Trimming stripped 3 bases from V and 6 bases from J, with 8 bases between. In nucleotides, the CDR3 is TGTGCCAGCAGCTTTTTTTTGGCCGGGGAGCTGTTTTTT. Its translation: CASSFFLAGELFF.

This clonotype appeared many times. CDR3 nucleotide sequence: TGTGCCAGCAGAGGGCAGGGGGCTTCTGGAAACACCATATATTTT. This translates into CASRGQGASGNTIYF. J is TRBJ1-3 and V is TRBV28; TRBD1 agrees at 8 bases. The CDR3 contains 15 residues. Germline CDR1 and CDR2: MDHEN and SYDVKM. V was clipped by 6 bases and J by 1 base; unmatched bases: 5.

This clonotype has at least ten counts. CDR3 sequence (DNA): TGTGCCAGTCACCCCAGGGGAGCCCCCTACGAGCAGTACTTC. This gives the protein CASHPRGAPYEQYF. The chain carries TRBV28 and TRBJ2-7; D possibly corresponds to TRBD1 (6 bases). The germline V gene has CDR1 MDHEN and CDR2 SYDVKM. This CDR3 comprises 14 residues. Trimming removed 9 bases from V and 2 bases from J, with 17 bases in between.

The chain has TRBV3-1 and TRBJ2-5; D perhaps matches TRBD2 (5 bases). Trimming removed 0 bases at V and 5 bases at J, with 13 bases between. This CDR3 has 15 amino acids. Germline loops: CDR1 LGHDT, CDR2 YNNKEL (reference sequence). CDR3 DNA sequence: TGTGCCAGCAGCCAAGATCCGGGGTATTCGGAGACCCAGTACTTC. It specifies CASSQDPGYSETQYF.

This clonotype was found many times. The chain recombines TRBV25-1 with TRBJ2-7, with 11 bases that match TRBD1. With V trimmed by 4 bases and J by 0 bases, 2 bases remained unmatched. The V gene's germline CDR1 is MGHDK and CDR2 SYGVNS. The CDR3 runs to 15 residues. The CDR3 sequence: CASSGGQGGSYEQYF. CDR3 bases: TGTGCCAGCAGTGGGGGACAGGGGGGCTCCTACGAGCAGTACTTC.